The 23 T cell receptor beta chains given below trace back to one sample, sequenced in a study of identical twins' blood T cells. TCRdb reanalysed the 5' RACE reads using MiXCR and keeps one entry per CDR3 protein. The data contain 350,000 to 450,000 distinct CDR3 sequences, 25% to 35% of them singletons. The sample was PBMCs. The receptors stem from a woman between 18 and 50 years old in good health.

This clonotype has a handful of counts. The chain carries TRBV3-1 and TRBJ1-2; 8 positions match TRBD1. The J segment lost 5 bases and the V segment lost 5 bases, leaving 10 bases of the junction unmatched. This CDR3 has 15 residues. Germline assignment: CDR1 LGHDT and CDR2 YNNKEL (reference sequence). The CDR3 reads CASSSQGALAYGYTF. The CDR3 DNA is TGTGCCAGCAGCTCGCAGGGGGCTCTGGCTTATGGCTACACCTTC.

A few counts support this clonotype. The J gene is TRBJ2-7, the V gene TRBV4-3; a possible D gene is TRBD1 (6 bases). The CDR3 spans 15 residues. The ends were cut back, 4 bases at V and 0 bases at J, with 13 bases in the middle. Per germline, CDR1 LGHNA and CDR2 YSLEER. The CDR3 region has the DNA TGCGCCAGCAGCCCTGTGCAGGGGAGCTCCTACGAGCAGTACTTC. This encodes CASSPVQGSSYEQYF.

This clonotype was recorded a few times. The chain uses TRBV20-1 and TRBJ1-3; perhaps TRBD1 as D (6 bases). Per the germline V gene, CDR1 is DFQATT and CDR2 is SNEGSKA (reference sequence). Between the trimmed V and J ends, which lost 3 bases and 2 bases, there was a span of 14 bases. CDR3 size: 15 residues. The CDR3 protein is CSASTGHNAGNTIYF. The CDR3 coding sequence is TGCAGTGCTAGTACGGGACACAATGCTGGAAACACCATATATTTT.

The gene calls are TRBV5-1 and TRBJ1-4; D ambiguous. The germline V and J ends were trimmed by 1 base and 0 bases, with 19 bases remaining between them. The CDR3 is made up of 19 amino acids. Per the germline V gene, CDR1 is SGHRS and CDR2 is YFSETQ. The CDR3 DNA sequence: TGCGCCAGCAGCTTGTGGGGTATGGGCCAGGTTGCAACTAATGAAAAACTGTTTTTT. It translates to CASSLWGMGQVATNEKLFF.

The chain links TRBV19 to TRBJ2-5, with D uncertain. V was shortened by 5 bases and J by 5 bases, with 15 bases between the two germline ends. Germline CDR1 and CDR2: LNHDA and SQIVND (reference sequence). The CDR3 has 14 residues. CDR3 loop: CASSDDVGMETQYF. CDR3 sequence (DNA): TGTGCCAGTAGTGACGACGTGGGCATGGAGACCCAGTACTTC.

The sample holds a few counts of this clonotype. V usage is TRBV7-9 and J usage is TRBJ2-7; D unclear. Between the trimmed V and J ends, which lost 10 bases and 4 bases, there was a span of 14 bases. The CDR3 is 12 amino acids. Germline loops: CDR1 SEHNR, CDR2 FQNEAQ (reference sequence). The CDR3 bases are TGTGCCACCGAGGATATTGGGTACGAGCAGTACTTC. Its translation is CATEDIGYEQYF.

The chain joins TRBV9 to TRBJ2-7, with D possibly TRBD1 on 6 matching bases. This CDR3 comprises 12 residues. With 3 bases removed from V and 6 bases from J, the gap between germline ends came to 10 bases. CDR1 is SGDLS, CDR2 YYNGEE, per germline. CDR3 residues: CASSDQGSEQYF. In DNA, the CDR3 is TGTGCCAGCAGCGATCAGGGGTCCGAGCAGTACTTC.

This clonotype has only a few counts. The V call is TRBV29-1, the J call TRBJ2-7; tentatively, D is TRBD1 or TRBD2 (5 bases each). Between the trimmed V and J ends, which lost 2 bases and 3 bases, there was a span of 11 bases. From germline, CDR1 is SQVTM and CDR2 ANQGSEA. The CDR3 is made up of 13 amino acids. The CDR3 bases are TGCAGCGTTGAATATTCGGGGCTCTACGAGCAGTACTTC. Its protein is CSVEYSGLYEQYF.

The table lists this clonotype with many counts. CDR3 coding DNA: TGTGCCAGCAGTTTATCCCGACCGAACAATGAGCAGTTCTTC. This codes for CASSLSRPNNEQFF. V gene TRBV27 combines with J gene TRBJ2-1; no clear D. The length of the CDR3 is 14 residues. Germline V gene data show CDR1 as MNHEY and CDR2 as SMNVEV (reference sequence). Deletions cut 0 bases from V and 5 bases from J, with 8 bases between.

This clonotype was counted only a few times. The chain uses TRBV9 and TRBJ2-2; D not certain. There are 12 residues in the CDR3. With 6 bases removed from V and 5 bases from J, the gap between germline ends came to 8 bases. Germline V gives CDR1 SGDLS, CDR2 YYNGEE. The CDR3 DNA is TGTGCCAGCATGGGTGGAACCGGGGAGCTGTTTTTT. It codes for CASMGGTGELFF.

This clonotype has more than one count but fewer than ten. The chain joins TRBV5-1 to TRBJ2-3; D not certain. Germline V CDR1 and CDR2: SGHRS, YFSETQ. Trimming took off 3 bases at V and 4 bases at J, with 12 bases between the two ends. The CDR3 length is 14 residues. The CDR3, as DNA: TGCGCCAGCAGCTCGTATGAAAGGCCAGATACGCAGTATTTT. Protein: CASSSYERPDTQYF.

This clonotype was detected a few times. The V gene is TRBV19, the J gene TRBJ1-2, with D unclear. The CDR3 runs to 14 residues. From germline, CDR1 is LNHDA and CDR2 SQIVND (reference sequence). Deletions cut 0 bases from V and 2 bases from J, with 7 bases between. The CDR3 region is CASSIDLGNYGYTF. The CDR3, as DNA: TGTGCCAGTAGTATAGATCTGGGAAACTATGGCTACACCTTC.

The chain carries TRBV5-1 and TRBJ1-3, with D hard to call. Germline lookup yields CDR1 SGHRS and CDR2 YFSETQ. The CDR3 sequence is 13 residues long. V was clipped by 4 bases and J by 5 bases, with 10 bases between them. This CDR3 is CASSASIRNTIYF. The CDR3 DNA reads TGCGCCAGCAGCGCCTCGATTAGAAACACCATATATTTT.

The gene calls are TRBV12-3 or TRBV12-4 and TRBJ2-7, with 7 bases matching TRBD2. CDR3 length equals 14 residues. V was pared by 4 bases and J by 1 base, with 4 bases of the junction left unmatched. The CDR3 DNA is TGTGCCAGCAGTTGGGAGGGGAAATCCTACGAGCAGTACTTC. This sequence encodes CASSWEGKSYEQYF.

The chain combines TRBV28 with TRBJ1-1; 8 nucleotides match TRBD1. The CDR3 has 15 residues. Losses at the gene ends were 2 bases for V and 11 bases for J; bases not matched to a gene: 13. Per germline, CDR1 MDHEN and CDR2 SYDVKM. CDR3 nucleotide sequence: TGTGCCAGCAGTTTAAATTTCGGACAGGGTGCGGAGGCTTTCTTT. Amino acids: CASSLNFGQGAEAFF.

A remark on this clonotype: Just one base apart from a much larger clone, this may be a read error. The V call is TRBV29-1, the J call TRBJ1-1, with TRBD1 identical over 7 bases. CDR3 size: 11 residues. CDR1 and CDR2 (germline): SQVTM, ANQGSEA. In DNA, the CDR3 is TGCAGAGTGCAGGGGGGCACTGAAGCTTTCTTT. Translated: CRVQGGTEAFF. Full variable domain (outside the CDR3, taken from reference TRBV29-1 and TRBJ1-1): SAVISQKPSRDICQRGTSLTIQCQVDSQVTMMFWYRQQPGQSLTLIATANQGSEATYESGFVIDKFPISRPNLTFSTLTVSNMSPEDSSIYLCRVQGGTEAFFGQGTRLTVV.

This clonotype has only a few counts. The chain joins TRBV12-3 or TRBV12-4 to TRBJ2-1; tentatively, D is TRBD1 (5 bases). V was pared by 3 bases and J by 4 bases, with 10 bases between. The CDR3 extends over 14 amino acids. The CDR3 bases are TGTGCCAGCAGTTTGCGGCAGGGATACAATGAGCAGTTCTTC. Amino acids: CASSLRQGYNEQFF.

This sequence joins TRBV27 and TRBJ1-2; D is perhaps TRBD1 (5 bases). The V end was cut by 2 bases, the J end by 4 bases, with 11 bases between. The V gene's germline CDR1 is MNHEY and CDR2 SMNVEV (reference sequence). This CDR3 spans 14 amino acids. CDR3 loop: CASSLGSGGYGYTF. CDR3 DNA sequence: TGTGCCAGCAGTTTAGGGTCGGGGGGCTATGGCTACACCTTC.

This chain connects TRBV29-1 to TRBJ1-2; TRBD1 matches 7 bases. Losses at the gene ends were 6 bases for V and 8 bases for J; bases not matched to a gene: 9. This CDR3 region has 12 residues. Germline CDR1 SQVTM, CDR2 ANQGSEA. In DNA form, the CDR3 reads TGCAGCGTGTTGTCTCACAGGGGCGGCTACACCTTC. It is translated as CSVLSHRGGYTF.

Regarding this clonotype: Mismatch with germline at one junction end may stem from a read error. The DNA of the CDR3 is TGCTGTGCTAGAGATCTAGAGAGGGAAAAACTGTTTTTT. Protein sequence: CCARDLEREKLFF. V and J are TRBV20-1 and TRBJ1-4; D remains unclear. From germline, CDR1 is DFQATT and CDR2 SNEGSKA (reference sequence). The length of the CDR3 is 13 residues.

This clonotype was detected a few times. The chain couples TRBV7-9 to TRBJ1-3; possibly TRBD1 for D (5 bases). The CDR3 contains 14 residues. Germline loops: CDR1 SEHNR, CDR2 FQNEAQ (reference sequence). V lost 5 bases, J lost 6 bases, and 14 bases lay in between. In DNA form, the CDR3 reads TGTGCCAGCAGCCCAACGGGGCGAGAAAACACCATATATTTT. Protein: CASSPTGRENTIYF.

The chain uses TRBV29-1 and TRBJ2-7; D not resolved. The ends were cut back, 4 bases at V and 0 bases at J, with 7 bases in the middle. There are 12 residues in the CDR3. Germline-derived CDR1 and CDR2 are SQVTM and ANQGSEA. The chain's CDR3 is CSVGRSSYEQYF. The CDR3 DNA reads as TGCAGCGTTGGTAGAAGCTCCTACGAGCAGTACTTC.

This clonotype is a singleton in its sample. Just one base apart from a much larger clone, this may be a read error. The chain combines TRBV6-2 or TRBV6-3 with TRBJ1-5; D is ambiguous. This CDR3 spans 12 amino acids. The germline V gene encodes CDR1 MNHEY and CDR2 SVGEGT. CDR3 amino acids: CASSPRNQPKHF. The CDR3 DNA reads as TGTGCCAGCAGTCCCCGAAATCAGCCCAAGCATTTT.